What follows are 28 T cell receptor beta chains derived from one specimen sequenced in a study of spatial heterogeneity in lung cancer. Time point noted: sample taken at primary tumor resection. Their target antigens are unknown. MiXCR, applied by TCRdb to the 5' RACE reads, yields one record per CDR3 protein. The sample lists more than 9,500 distinct CDR3 sequences; approximately 14% were seen once. Findings of the study overall: Tumoral mutation counts were tracked by counts of expanded intratumoral alpha and beta TCRs.

Sequences were derived from lung tumor tissue, sampled at surgery. These TCRs come from a male donor with early-stage non-small cell lung cancer.

This clonotype was observed many times. This chain links TRBV3-1 with TRBJ1-6; the D is unclear. The germline gives CDR1 LGHDT, CDR2 YNNKEL (reference sequence). With 1 base removed from V and 6 bases from J, the gap between germline ends came to 10 bases. This CDR3 has 15 residues. The DNA of the CDR3 is TGTGCCAGCAGCCAAGGGATAGAGCCTAATTCACCCCTCCACTTT. Protein: CASSQGIEPNSPLHF. Full variable domain (missing parts from reference TRBV3-1 and TRBJ1-6): DTAVSQTPKYLVTQMGNDKSIKCEQNLGHDTMYWYKQDSKKFLKIMFSYNNKELIINETVPNRFSPKSPDKAHLNLHINSLELGDSAVYFCASSQGIEPNSPLHFGNGTRLTVT.

This clonotype was detected many times. The V gene is TRBV10-3, the J gene TRBJ2-5; TRBD1 matches at 7 bases. CDR3 length: 14 residues. The V gene end was trimmed by 2 bases and the J gene end by 5 bases; junction bases not matched to a gene: 5. Per germline, CDR1 ENHRY and CDR2 SYGVKD. CDR3 loop: CAISERTGVETQYF. The DNA for the CDR3 is TGTGCCATCAGTGAGAGAACAGGGGTGGAGACCCAGTACTTC.

This clonotype was found many times. The rearrangement joins TRBV28 to TRBJ2-7; D tentatively fits TRBD1 or TRBD2 (5 bases each). This CDR3 is built from 13 residues. The ends were cut back, 8 bases at V and 5 bases at J, with 16 bases in the middle. Germline CDR1 reads MDHEN; CDR2 reads SYDVKM. The CDR3 spells CASGSQGAHEQYF. In DNA form, the CDR3 reads TGTGCCAGCGGGAGCCAGGGTGCCCACGAGCAGTACTTC. The whole variable domain, remainder taken from reference TRBV28 and TRBJ2-7, is DVKVTQSSRYLVKRTGEKVFLECVQDMDHENMFWYRQDPGLGLRLIYFSYDVKMKEKGDIPEGYSVSREKKERFSLILESASTNQTSMYLCASGSQGAHEQYFGPGTRLTVT.

This clonotype is labeled as medium-sized. DNA for the CDR3: TGTGCCATCAGCGGGACAGCGGATCAGCCCCAGCATTTT. This translates into CAISGTADQPQHF. The V and J genes are TRBV10-3 and TRBJ1-5, with 7 bases lining up with TRBD1. The length of the CDR3 is 13 residues. V lost 6 bases and J lost 5; bases outside the gene matches: 4. From germline, CDR1 is ENHRY and CDR2 SYGVKD.

By share, this clonotype ranks as medium-sized (0.01 to 0.1%). The chain is built from TRBV11-1 and TRBJ2-7; TRBD1 might be the D (6 bases). CDR3 length: 15 amino acids. V shed 3 bases and J shed 2 bases, with 14 bases lying between them. Germline CDR1 is SGHAT and CDR2 is FQDESV (reference sequence). Written as DNA, the CDR3 is TGTGCCAGCAGCTTGTTACCGGGACATACCTACGAGCAGTACTTC. Amino acids: CASSLLPGHTYEQYF.

This clonotype was seen a handful of times. This chain links TRBV13 with TRBJ2-7; possible D gene TRBD1, 6 bases. Trimming removed 6 bases at V and 5 bases at J, with 20 bases between. Germline V CDR1 and CDR2: PRHDT, FYEKMQ (reference sequence). CDR3 length equals 15 residues. This CDR3 is CASSSPGHKAHEQYF. The DNA of the CDR3 is TGTGCCAGCAGTTCACCGGGACACAAAGCCCACGAGCAGTACTTC.

This clonotype was seen many times. The genes are TRBV4-1 and TRBJ2-4; 15 nucleotides match TRBD2. This CDR3 is 18 amino acids long. With 0 bases clipped from V and 6 bases from J, the junction kept 6 bases outside the gene matches. The germline V gene has CDR1 MGHRA and CDR2 YSYEKL. CDR3 protein: CASSQDGGTSGRRNIQYF. The CDR3 DNA is TGCGCCAGCAGCCAAGATGGAGGGACTAGCGGGAGGAGAAACATTCAGTACTTC.

This clonotype was recorded many times. The gene calls are TRBV4-2 and TRBJ2-5, with D maybe TRBD2 (6 bases). This CDR3 has 13 residues. The germline V gene has CDR1 LGHNA and CDR2 YNFKEQ. Trimming stripped 4 bases from V and 2 bases from J, with 8 bases between. The DNA of the CDR3 is TGTGCCAGCAGCCGGGGGGAACAAGAGACCCAGTACTTC. This translates into CASSRGEQETQYF.

By share, this clonotype ranks as medium-sized. The genes are TRBV20-1 and TRBJ1-2; D might be TRBD1 (5 bases). Germline assignment: CDR1 DFQATT and CDR2 SNEGSKA (reference sequence). The CDR3 is 14 residues long. V dropped 5 bases and J dropped 8 bases, with 21 bases sitting between them. CDR3 sequence reads: CSAARGRVAGGYTF. Here the CDR3 DNA reads TGCAGTGCTGCGCGGGGCAGGGTAGCGGGAGGCTACACCTTC.

This clonotype was observed at least ten times. V is TRBV20-1 and J is TRBJ2-4, with 7 bases identical to TRBD2. After removal of 0 bases from V and 3 bases from J, the junction contained 5 bases not matched to a gene. The germline V gene has CDR1 DFQATT and CDR2 SNEGSKA (reference sequence). The CDR3 contains 15 residues. The CDR3 protein is CSARDSGISKNIQYF. The CDR3 DNA reads as TGCAGTGCTAGAGACAGCGGGATCAGCAAAAACATTCAGTACTTC.

This clonotype was counted many times. The chain links TRBV18 to TRBJ2-7; 9 nucleotides line up with TRBD1. This CDR3 is 16 amino acids long. CDR1 is KGHSH, CDR2 LQKENI, per germline. The V gene end was trimmed by 3 bases and the J gene end by 4 bases; junction bases not matched to a gene: 10. For the CDR3, the DNA is TGTGCCAGCTCACCGCTCACAGGGGGCGCTCAATACGAGCAGTACTTC. Protein: CASSPLTGGAQYEQYF.

V usage is TRBV4-3 and J usage is TRBJ2-7, with D possibly TRBD2 on 6 matching bases. With 0 bases removed from V and 4 bases from J, the gap between germline ends came to 19 bases. Germline V CDR1 and CDR2: LGHNA, YSLEER. The CDR3 is 17 residues long. In DNA, the CDR3 is TGCGCCAGCAGCCAAGATTTTCGCACGACAAGCGGGTACGAGCAGTACTTC. It specifies CASSQDFRTTSGYEQYF.

This clonotype was counted ten times or more. The rearrangement uses TRBV12-5 and TRBJ1-3; D is undetermined. Deletions cut 1 base from V and 0 bases from J, with 7 bases between. Germline V gives CDR1 LGHNT, CDR2 FRNRAP. This CDR3 spans 15 amino acids. In nucleotides, the CDR3 is TGTGCTAGTGGTTTGGGTGACGTCTCTGGAAACACCATATATTTT. Amino acid sequence: CASGLGDVSGNTIYF.

This clonotype was recorded at least ten times. CDR3 sequence: CATPEGQGEEKLFF. CDR3 coding DNA: TGTGCCACCCCTGAGGGACAGGGGGAAGAAAAACTGTTTTTT. This chain uses TRBV6-1 with TRBJ1-4, with 11 bases lining up with TRBD1. This CDR3 has 14 residues. The trim removed 10 bases at V and 8 bases at J, leaving 9 bases unmatched. Per germline, CDR1 MNHNS and CDR2 SASEGT.

Ten or more counts support this clonotype. V usage is TRBV5-5 and J usage is TRBJ2-2; 8 bases map to TRBD1. Germline V gives CDR1 SGHKS, CDR2 YYEKEE (reference sequence). Losses at the gene ends were 4 bases for V and 7 bases for J; bases not matched to a gene: 21. The CDR3 length is 19 residues. The CDR3 region is CASSGGQTRTGSLVGELFF. The CDR3 DNA is TGTGCCAGCAGCGGAGGACAAACTCGGACAGGGAGTCTCGTCGGGGAGCTGTTTTTT.

The chain combines TRBV7-2 with TRBJ1-2; unclear D gene. This CDR3 has 13 residues. V was trimmed by 1 base and J by 3 bases, leaving 6 bases between them. Germline values: CDR1 SGHTA, CDR2 FQGNSA. CDR3 region: CASSLGVYYGYTF. CDR3 in DNA: TGTGCCAGCAGCTTAGGCGTATACTATGGCTACACCTTC.

By frequency in the sample, this clonotype is medium-sized. This chain joins TRBV7-9 and TRBJ1-2; TRBD1 matches at 7 bases. The J segment lost 7 bases and the V segment lost 4 bases, leaving 15 bases of the junction unmatched. Per the germline V gene, CDR1 is SEHNR and CDR2 is FQNEAQ (reference sequence). CDR3 length: 16 amino acids. In DNA, the CDR3 is TGTGCCAGCAGCTCTGAGGTCCTGACAGGGAGGAGTGGCTACACCTTC. Translation gives CASSSEVLTGRSGYTF.

By its share, this clonotype is medium-sized (0.01 to 0.1%). V is TRBV6-5 and J is TRBJ1-2; 9 nucleotides match TRBD1. Germline V CDR1 and CDR2: MNHEY, SVGAGI. J was trimmed by 8 bases and V by 0 bases; bases with no gene match: 7. There are 15 residues in the CDR3. CDR3 region: CASSYSNRGREGYTF. CDR3 bases: TGTGCCAGCAGTTACTCGAACAGGGGGCGAGAGGGCTACACCTTC.

There are many counts of this clonotype. The rearrangement joins TRBV3-1 to TRBJ1-1; TRBD1 is a possible D gene (6 bases). With 1 base removed from V and 1 base from J, the gap between germline ends came to 7 bases. Germline V gives CDR1 LGHDT, CDR2 YNNKEL (reference sequence). This CDR3 contains 14 residues. This CDR3 reads CASSQGTENTEAFF. CDR3 DNA: TGTGCCAGCAGCCAAGGGACAGAGAACACTGAAGCTTTCTTT.

This clonotype was seen many times. The chain couples TRBV12-3 or TRBV12-4 to TRBJ2-5; perhaps TRBD2 as D (5 bases). This CDR3 spans 13 amino acids. Trimming took off 7 bases at V and 6 bases at J, with 15 bases between the two ends. CDR3 protein: CASKRASGKTQYF. For the CDR3, the DNA is TGTGCCAGCAAGAGGGCCAGTGGAAAGACCCAGTACTTC.

Details on this clonotype: It may be a read error: a sequence one base away is much more abundant. The chain couples TRBV5-1 to TRBJ1-1, with D uncertain. The CDR3 is 13 amino acids. Per the germline V gene, CDR1 is SGHRS and CDR2 is YFSETQ. The CDR3 here is CASSLDRNTEASF. The CDR3 DNA sequence: TGCGCCAGCAGCTTGGACCGGAACACTGAAGCTTCCTTT.

This clonotype was observed at least ten times. The chain carries TRBV6-1 and TRBJ1-2; D not resolved. Deletions cut 1 base from V and 3 bases from J, with 15 bases between. The CDR3 runs to 16 residues. CDR1 and CDR2 (germline): MNHNS, SASEGT. The CDR3 region is CASSEESRGEDYGYTF. The DNA of the CDR3 is TGTGCCAGCAGTGAAGAATCCCGGGGAGAGGACTATGGCTACACCTTC.

By share, this clonotype counts as medium-sized. The chain combines TRBV6-1 with TRBJ2-6, with D possibly called TRBD1 or TRBD2 (5 bases each). The CDR3 runs 15 residues. The V end lost 8 bases, the J end lost 0 bases, and 11 bases lay between the germline ends. Per germline, CDR1 MNHNS and CDR2 SASEGT. In DNA, the CDR3 is TGTGCCAGCCGGGACGGCGGCTCTGGGGCCAACGTCCTGACTTTC. It encodes CASRDGGSGANVLTF.

This clonotype has ten or more counts. This rearrangement joins TRBV7-2 to TRBJ2-5, with 8 nucleotides matching TRBD1. The germline gives CDR1 SGHTA, CDR2 FQGNSA. The CDR3 spans 13 residues. The junction had 4 bases not matched to a gene; V was cut back by 5 bases and J by 5 bases. For the CDR3, the DNA is TGTGCCAGCAGCATCGACAGGGGCGAGACCCAGTACTTC. Protein: CASSIDRGETQYF.

This clonotype was seen repeatedly, ten times or more. The V call is TRBV20-1, the J call TRBJ2-1; a possible D gene is TRBD1 (6 bases). The CDR3 covers 13 residues. The V gene's germline CDR1 is DFQATT and CDR2 SNEGSKA (reference sequence). Between the trimmed V and J ends, which lost 0 bases and 9 bases, there was a span of 12 bases. The chain's CDR3 is CSARDLQGSEQFF. In DNA, the CDR3 is TGCAGTGCTAGAGATTTGCAGGGGAGTGAGCAGTTCTTC.

CDR3 protein: CASSNGATGQETQYF. The CDR3 DNA reads as TGTGCCAGCAGCAACGGGGCTACCGGACAAGAGACCCAGTACTTC. The chain uses TRBV28 and TRBJ2-5; TRBD1 or TRBD2 may be the D gene (5 bases each). V was clipped by 6 bases and J by 2 bases, with 16 bases between them. Germline V gives CDR1 MDHEN, CDR2 SYDVKM. The CDR3 runs to 15 residues.

A few counts support this clonotype. For the CDR3, the DNA is TGTGCCAGCAGCCACCAGACAGGGGGCTACAATGAGCAGTTCTTC. Translating it yields CASSHQTGGYNEQFF. The chain joins TRBV5-4 to TRBJ2-1, with 9 positions matching TRBD1. J lost 3 bases, V lost 4 bases, and 5 bases had no gene match. The germline V gene encodes CDR1 SGHNT and CDR2 YYREEE (reference sequence). The CDR3 runs to 15 residues. The full variable domain, rest sourced from reference TRBV5-4 and TRBJ2-1, is ETGVTQSPTHLIKTRGQQVTLRCSSQSGHNTVSWYQQALGQGPQFIFQYYREEENGRGNFPPRFSGLQFPNYSSELNVNALELDDSALYLCASSHQTGGYNEQFFGPGTRLTVL.

J is TRBJ1-2 and V is TRBV20-1; D gene ambiguous. V lost 4 bases and J 5 bases, leaving 17 bases between the germline ends. The CDR3 loop spans 14 amino acids. Germline V CDR1 and CDR2: DFQATT, SNEGSKA (reference sequence). DNA of the CDR3: TGCAGTGCTATACCCTCGAACAGAGCTTATGGCTACACCTTC. It is translated as CSAIPSNRAYGYTF.